This T cell receptor beta chain originates from a study of blood T cells in healthy people across ages. A J-beta primer mix and a sample-barcoded 5' primer were used in a second PCR of roughly 6 to 11 cycles. The template-switch adaptor, which had 12 random nucleotides, put a tag on each cDNA molecule. TCRdb reprocessed the 5' RACE reads via MiXCR and lists one record per CDR3 protein. The sample shows about 1,400,000 distinct CDR3 sequences, 40% to 50% of them seen only once. J gave up 3 bases and V 6 bases, and 1 base lay outside the gene matches. Looked up from germline, CDR1 is MNHEY and CDR2 is SVGAGI. There are 14 residues in the CDR3. Total RNA amounts of at least 5.5 micrograms were extracted per sample.

Material for sequencing was blood. The clonotype comes from a woman in her late teens or twenties in good health. The gene calls are TRBV6-5 and TRBJ2-2; TRBD1 matches 10 bases. The DNA of the CDR3 is TGTGCCAGCAGAGGGACAGGGGACACCGGGGAGCTGTTTTTT. It codes for CASRGTGDTGELFF.